Each of the 19 T cell receptor beta chains below was sequenced from the same sample in a study of shared clonotypes between healthy human individuals. The table came from immunoSEQ multiplex PCR; TCRdb's copy has only in-frame clones and leaves some out. The sample records about 470,000 clones, about 85% being singletons. The source material was PBMCs. These receptors all come from a woman aged 40 to 50 in good health. Some clones in this sample may be carry-over from other donors' samples.

This rearrangement joins TRBV30 to TRBJ1-3, with D perhaps TRBD1 (6 bases). The ends were cut back, 6 bases at V and 5 bases at J, with 20 bases in the middle. Germline V gene sequence: CDR1 GTSNPN, CDR2 SVGIG (reference sequence). This CDR3 has 15 amino acids. CDR3 amino acids: CACTAGWTARNTIYF. The CDR3, as DNA: TGTGCCTGTACCGCGGGGTGGACAGCTAGAAACACCATATATTTT.

The genes are TRBV5-1 and TRBJ2-7; perhaps TRBD2 as D (5 bases). Per the germline V gene, CDR1 is SGHRS and CDR2 is YFSETQ. Trimming took 4 bases from V and 3 from J, leaving 11 bases between them. The CDR3 is made up of 13 amino acids. As DNA, the CDR3 is TGCGCCAGCAGCATCGGGGTGCTCTACGAGCAGTACTTC. This encodes CASSIGVLYEQYF. The variable domain in full, with the rest retrieved from reference TRBV5-1 and TRBJ2-7, is KAGVTQTPRYLIKTRGQQVTLSCSPISGHRSVSWYQQTPGQGLQFLFEYFSETQRNKGNFPGRFSGRQFSNSRSEMNVSTLELGDSALYLCASSIGVLYEQYFGPGTRLTVT.

The chain recombines TRBV15 with TRBJ1-5, with a weak D call TRBD1 (5 bases). Per germline, CDR1 LNHNV and CDR2 YYDKDF (reference sequence). Trimming removed 1 base at V and 5 bases at J, with 18 bases between. The CDR3 spans 17 residues. CDR3 region: CATSRGRRGRGDQPQHF. For the CDR3, the DNA is TGTGCCACCAGCAGAGGCCGTCGGGGAAGGGGCGATCAGCCCCAGCATTTT.

V is TRBV7-2 and J is TRBJ1-5, with D possibly being TRBD1 (6 bases). From germline, CDR1 is SGHTA and CDR2 FQGNSA. Trimming removed 4 bases from V and 2 bases from J, with 9 bases in between. The CDR3 consists of 14 residues. CDR3 nucleotides: TGTGCCAGCAGCTCCCGACAGGGCAATCAGCCCCAGCATTTT. Protein sequence: CASSSRQGNQPQHF.

This clone was counted only a few times. A much larger clone lies one base from this, so it may be a read error. Other DNA sequences in the sample encode the same CDR3. The chain recombines TRBV4-1 with TRBJ2-7; 9 positions agree with TRBD2. The CDR3 has 15 amino acids. The germline V gene has CDR1 MGHRA and CDR2 YSYEKL. J was trimmed by 5 bases and V by 3 bases; bases with no gene match: 8. The CDR3 coding sequence is TGCGCCAGCAGCCACCTGACTAGCGGAAGTAACGAGCAGTACTTC. Translation gives CASSHLTSGSNEQYF.

The chain has TRBV5-1 and TRBJ2-7, with D unclear. V lost 0 bases and J lost 2, with 12 bases in between. Germline CDR1 is SGHRS and CDR2 is YFSETQ. The CDR3 contains 15 residues. As DNA, the CDR3 is TGCGCCAGCAGCTTGGCTGTAGGGCTCCCCTACGAGCAGTACTTC. It yields the protein CASSLAVGLPYEQYF.

This chain connects TRBV30 to TRBJ2-1; D not certain. The germline V gene encodes CDR1 GTSNPN and CDR2 SVGIG (reference sequence). V was pared by 1 base and J by 7 bases, with 5 bases between. The CDR3 contains 11 residues. The CDR3 is CAWSAQNEQFF. As DNA, the CDR3 is TGTGCCTGGAGTGCACAGAATGAGCAGTTCTTC.

This clone was picked up one time. The rearrangement joins TRBV29-1 to TRBJ2-7; 8 bases align to TRBD2. This CDR3 comprises 14 residues. The germline CDR1 and CDR2 sequences are SQVTM and ANQGSEA. With 4 bases clipped from V and 4 bases from J, the junction kept 9 bases outside the gene matches. CDR3 amino acids: CSVGLGSGIYEQYF. The CDR3 nucleotides read TGCAGCGTTGGGCTGGGTAGCGGGATATACGAGCAGTACTTC.

The chain has TRBV18 and TRBJ1-1; TRBD1 might be the D (6 bases). With 4 bases removed from V and 5 bases from J, the gap between germline ends came to 20 bases. This CDR3 is 16 amino acids long. Germline V lookup: CDR1 KGHSH, CDR2 LQKENI. CDR3 region: CASSQDGIGGITEAFF. The CDR3, as DNA: TGTGCCAGCTCACAGGACGGTATTGGGGGCATTACTGAAGCTTTCTTT.

CDR3 in DNA: TGTGCCAGCAGTGTTGACTCCCCCTCCTACAATGAGCAGTTCTTC. It is translated as CASSVDSPSYNEQFF. The chain links TRBV2 to TRBJ2-1; D ambiguous. The CDR3 totals 15 residues. V shed 4 bases and J shed 0 bases, with 10 bases lying between them. The germline CDR1 and CDR2 sequences are SNHLY and FYNNEI.

The V gene is TRBV27, the J gene TRBJ1-2; D remains unclear. CDR3 length: 14 residues. Germline V gene sequence: CDR1 MNHEY, CDR2 SMNVEV (reference sequence). V lost 6 bases, J lost 4 bases, and 15 bases lay in between. This CDR3 is CASSQDLRIYGYTF. The CDR3 nucleotides are TGTGCCAGCAGCCAAGACCTACGGATCTATGGCTACACCTTC.

This chain joins TRBV7-2 and TRBJ2-1; D gene ambiguous. This CDR3 spans 15 amino acids. Germline V gene lookup returns CDR1 SGHTA and CDR2 FQGNSA. Trimming pared 5 bases from V and 1 base from J, leaving 12 bases between. CDR3 sequence: CASSPLGPSYNEQFF. The CDR3 DNA reads TGTGCCAGCAGCCCCCTGGGCCCGTCCTACAATGAGCAGTTCTTC.

Concerning this clone: Distinct nucleotide sequences in the sample also encode this CDR3. The chain carries TRBV5-1 and TRBJ2-7; the D gene is possibly TRBD2 (6 bases). Trimming cost V 5 bases and J 2 bases, with 11 bases left between them. Looked up from germline, CDR1 is SGHRS and CDR2 is YFSETQ. The CDR3 extends over 13 amino acids. This CDR3 is CASRVGGAYEQYF. CDR3 in DNA: TGCGCCAGCAGAGTGGGAGGCGCCTACGAGCAGTACTTC. The entire variable domain, with the rest obtained from reference TRBV5-1 and TRBJ2-7, is as follows: KAGVTQTPRYLIKTRGQQVTLSCSPISGHRSVSWYQQTPGQGLQFLFEYFSETQRNKGNFPGRFSGRQFSNSRSEMNVSTLELGDSALYLCASRVGGAYEQYFGPGTRLTVT.

The V call is TRBV5-1, the J call TRBJ1-5, with D perhaps TRBD1 (6 bases). The V gene's germline CDR1 is SGHRS and CDR2 YFSETQ. The CDR3 extends over 16 amino acids. Between the trimmed V and J ends, which lost 4 bases and 3 bases, there was a span of 17 bases. The CDR3 spells CASSPGGAGVNQPQHF. The DNA for the CDR3 is TGCGCCAGCAGCCCGGGGGGGGCTGGGGTCAATCAGCCCCAGCATTTT.

CDR3: CASSRIADTQYF. The CDR3 bases are TGTGCCAGCAGCCGCATCGCAGATACGCAGTATTTT. The chain couples TRBV7-8 to TRBJ2-3; D remains ambiguous. V dropped 5 bases and J dropped 4 bases, with 7 bases sitting between them. There are 12 residues in the CDR3. The germline CDR1 and CDR2 sequences are SGHVS and FQNEAQ.

The genes are TRBV6-6 and TRBJ2-7, with D possibly called TRBD1 or TRBD2 (6 bases each). CDR1 is MNHNY and CDR2 is SVGAGI in the germline V gene (reference sequence). The CDR3 is 15 residues long. The germline V and J ends were trimmed by 4 bases and 4 bases, with 17 bases remaining between them. CDR3: CASSSMRDTWYEQYF. The DNA of the CDR3 is TGTGCCAGCAGTTCCATGCGGGACACCTGGTACGAGCAGTACTTC.

This clone appeared a few times. This chain uses TRBV5-1 with TRBJ2-2, with D hard to call. Germline V gene sequence: CDR1 SGHRS, CDR2 YFSETQ. The CDR3 totals 15 residues. Deletions cut 0 bases from V and 1 base from J, with 7 bases between. The CDR3 reads CASSLVPGNTGELFF. The CDR3 bases are TGCGCCAGCAGCTTGGTCCCGGGGAACACCGGGGAGCTGTTTTTT.

The chain recombines TRBV11-2 with TRBJ2-3; no clear D. The germline V gene encodes CDR1 SGHAT and CDR2 FQNNGV. Trimming pared 5 bases from V and 2 bases from J, leaving 11 bases between. This CDR3 has 14 residues. CDR3: CASSVDIVTDTQYF. CDR3 in DNA: TGTGCCAGCAGCGTCGACATAGTCACAGATACGCAGTATTTT. Complete variable domain (other parts from reference TRBV11-2 and TRBJ2-3): EAGVAQSPRYKIIEKRQSVAFWCNPISGHATLYWYQQILGQGPKLLIQFQNNGVVDDSQLPKDRFSAERLKGVDSTLKIQPAKLEDSAVYLCASSVDIVTDTQYFGPGTRLTVL.

The CDR3 nucleotides are TGTGCCTGGAATAGCGGGAGGGGTTCCTACGAGCAGTACTTC. This encodes CAWNSGRGSYEQYF. The rearrangement uses TRBV30 and TRBJ2-7; 11 nucleotides match TRBD2. The CDR3 spans 14 residues. Germline V gene data show CDR1 as GTSNPN and CDR2 as SVGIG (reference sequence). V shed 4 bases, J shed 1 base, and the junction held 3 bases outside the gene matches.